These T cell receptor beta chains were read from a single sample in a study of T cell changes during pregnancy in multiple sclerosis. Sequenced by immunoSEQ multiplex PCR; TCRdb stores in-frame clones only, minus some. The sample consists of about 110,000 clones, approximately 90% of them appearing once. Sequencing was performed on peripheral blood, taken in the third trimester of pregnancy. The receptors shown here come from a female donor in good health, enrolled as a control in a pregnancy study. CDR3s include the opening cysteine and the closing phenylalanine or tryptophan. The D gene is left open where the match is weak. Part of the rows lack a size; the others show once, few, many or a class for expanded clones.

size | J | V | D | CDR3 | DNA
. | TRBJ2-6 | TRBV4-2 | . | CASSYGMGANVLTF | TGTGCCAGCAGCTACGGGATGGGGGCCAACGTCCTGACTTTC
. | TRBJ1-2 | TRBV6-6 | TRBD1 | CASTGQGAPLNYGYTF | TGTGCCAGCACCGGACAGGGGGCCCCCCTTAACTATGGCTACACCTTC
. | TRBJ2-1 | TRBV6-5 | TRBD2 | CASSLPGRGGNEQFF | TGTGCCAGCAGCCTCCCAGGGCGGGGGGGCAATGAGCAGTTCTTC
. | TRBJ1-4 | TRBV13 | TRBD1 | CASSLTGANEKLFF | TGTGCCAGCAGCTTAACAGGGGCGAATGAAAAACTGTTTTTT
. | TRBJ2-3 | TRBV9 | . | CASSVDIPSDTQYF | TGTGCCAGCAGCGTAGATATCCCCTCCGATACGCAGTATTTT
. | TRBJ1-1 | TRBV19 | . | CASSIPRTRAEAFF | TGTGCCAGTAGTATACCCAGGACTCGCGCTGAAGCTTTCTTT
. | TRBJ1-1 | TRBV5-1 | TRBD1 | CASRLERGRPEAFF | TGCGCCAGCAGACTTGAAAGGGGGCGGCCCGAAGCTTTCTTT
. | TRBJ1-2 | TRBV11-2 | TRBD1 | CASSLVARGLDGYTF | TGTGCCAGCAGCTTAGTAGCCAGGGGGTTAGATGGCTACACCTTC
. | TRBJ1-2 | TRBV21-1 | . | CASSKVEGANDGYTF | TGTGCCAGCAGCAAAGTTGAGGGGGCGAATGATGGCTACACCTTC
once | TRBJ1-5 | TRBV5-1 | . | CASSLSMGRVVQPQHF | TGCGCCAGCAGCTTGTCCATGGGGCGAGTGGTGCAGCCCCAGCATTTT
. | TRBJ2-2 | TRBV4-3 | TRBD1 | CASSQGQGEGWELFF | TGCGCCAGCAGCCAGGGACAGGGGGAGGGCTGGGAGCTGTTTTTT
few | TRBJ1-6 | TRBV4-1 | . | CASSQDGRGSPLHF | TGCGCCAGCAGCCAAGATGGGAGAGGATCACCCCTCCACTTT
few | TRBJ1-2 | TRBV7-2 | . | CASSPDRNYGYTF | TGTGCCAGCAGCCCAGACAGGAACTATGGCTACACCTTC
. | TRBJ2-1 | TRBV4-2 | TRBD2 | CASSQDEVAGDSYNEQFF | TGTGCCAGCAGCCAAGATGAGGTAGCGGGGGACTCCTACAATGAGCAGTTCTTC
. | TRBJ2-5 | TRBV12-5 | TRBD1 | CASGRGQGGETQYF | TGTGCTAGTGGCCGGGGACAGGGAGGAGAGACCCAGTACTTC
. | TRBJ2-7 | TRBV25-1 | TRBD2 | CASSEYRAGGHYEQYF | TGTGCCAGCAGTGAATATCGGGCGGGGGGGCACTACGAGCAGTACTTC
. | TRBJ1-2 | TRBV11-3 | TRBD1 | CASSFRQGNMDGYTF | TGTGCCAGCAGCTTCCGACAGGGGAATATGGATGGCTACACCTTC
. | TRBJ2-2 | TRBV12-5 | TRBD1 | CASGQGQGDSGELFF | TGTGCTAGTGGCCAGGGACAGGGGGACTCCGGGGAGCTGTTTTTT
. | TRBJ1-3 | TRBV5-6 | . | CASSLGDSGNTIYF | TGTGCCAGCAGCTTGGGAGACTCTGGAAACACCATATATTTT
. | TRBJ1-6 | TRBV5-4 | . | CASSLDRASNSPLHF | TGTGCCAGCAGCTTGGACAGGGCTAGTAATTCACCCCTCCACTTT
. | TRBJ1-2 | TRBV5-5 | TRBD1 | CASSSDRGPYGTF | TGTGCCAGCAGCTCGGACAGGGGGCCATACGGCACCTTC
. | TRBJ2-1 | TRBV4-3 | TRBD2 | CASSQAPPTSGGAPNEQFF | TGCGCCAGCAGCCAAGCCCCTCCCACTAGCGGGGGGGCCCCCAATGAGCAGTTCTTC
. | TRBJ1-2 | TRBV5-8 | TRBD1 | CASSFFQGAGGYGYTF | TGTGCCAGCAGCTTTTTTCAGGGGGCAGGCGGCTATGGCTACACCTTC
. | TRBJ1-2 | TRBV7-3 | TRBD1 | CASSTRTGDGYTF | TGTGCCAGCAGCACAAGGACAGGGGATGGCTACACCTTC
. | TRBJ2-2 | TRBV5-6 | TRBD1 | CASSGQGRTGELFF | TGTGCCAGCTCGGGACAGGGTAGGACCGGGGAGCTGTTTTTT
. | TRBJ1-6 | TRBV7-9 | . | CASSQPWGVNSPLHF | TGTGCCAGCAGCCAGCCATGGGGGGTTAATTCACCCCTCCACTTT
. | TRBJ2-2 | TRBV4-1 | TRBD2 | CASSQVGLAGGGYANTGELFF | TGCGCCAGCAGCCAAGTCGGGCTAGCGGGGGGGGGATACGCGAACACCGGGGAGCTGTTTTTT
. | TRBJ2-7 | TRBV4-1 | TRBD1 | CASSQDRGLEQYF | TGCGCCAGCAGCCAGGACAGGGGGCTCGAGCAGTACTTC
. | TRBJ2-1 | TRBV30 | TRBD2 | CAWSVRLAGPSYNEQFF | TGTGCCTGGAGTGTACGACTAGCGGGCCCATCCTACAATGAGCAGTTCTTC
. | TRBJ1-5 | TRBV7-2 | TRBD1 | CASSTGTGNNQPQHF | TGTGCCAGCAGCACAGGGACAGGGAACAATCAGCCCCAGCATTTT
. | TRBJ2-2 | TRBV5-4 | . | CASSMGHNTGELFF | TGTGCCAGCAGCATGGGACACAACACCGGGGAGCTGTTTTTT
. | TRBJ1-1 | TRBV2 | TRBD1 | CASSETRQGGRHTEAFF | TGTGCCAGCAGTGAAACCCGACAGGGGGGCCGGCACACTGAAGCTTTCTTT
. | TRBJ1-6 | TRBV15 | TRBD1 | CATSSHEDRGSSPLHF | TGTGCCACCAGCAGCCACGAGGACAGGGGCAGTTCACCCCTCCACTTT
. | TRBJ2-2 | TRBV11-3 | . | CASSSRDSRLTGELFF | TGTGCCAGCAGCTCCAGGGATTCTCGACTCACCGGGGAGCTGTTTTTT
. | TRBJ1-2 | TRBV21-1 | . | CASSKAPLIAGDTYGYTF | TGTGCCAGCAGCAAAGCCCCCTTAATAGCGGGGGACACATATGGCTACACCTTC
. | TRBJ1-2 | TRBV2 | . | CASSAESSSYGYTF | TGTGCCAGCAGTGCCGAGTCGTCGTCCTATGGCTACACCTTC
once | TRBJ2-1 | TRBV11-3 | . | CASSSLTSSDEQFF | TGTGCCAGCAGCTCGTTGACATCTAGCGATGAGCAGTTCTTC
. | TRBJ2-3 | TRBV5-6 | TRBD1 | CASSAQTGYRADTQYF | TGTGCCAGCAGCGCCCAGACAGGGTATCGCGCAGATACGCAGTATTTT
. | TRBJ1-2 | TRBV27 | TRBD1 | CASSTRQGSLYGYTF | TGTGCCAGCAGTACCCGACAGGGCTCGTTGTATGGCTACACCTTC
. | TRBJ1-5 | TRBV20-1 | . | CSVGENQPQHF | TGCAGTGTAGGAGAGAATCAGCCCCAGCATTTT